This T cell receptor (beta chain) was identified in a study of shared T cell receptors in the human thymus. Generated by immunoSEQ multiplex PCR, the TCRdb table keeps only in-frame clones and is missing some. Of about 380,000 clones listed, around 93% are singletons. The CDR3 is 15 residues long. The V segment lost 4 bases and the J segment 2 bases; nucleotides outside the gene matches: 5. Germline lookup yields CDR1 SGHRS and CDR2 YFSETQ. Sequenced material: thymocytes. The clonotype comes from a human donor. V gene TRBV5-1 combines with J gene TRBJ2-5; TRBD2 matches at 10 bases. In DNA form, the CDR3 reads TGCGCCAGCAGCCCCGGGACTAGCGAGCAAGAGACCCAGTACTTC. Translated: CASSPGTSEQETQYF.